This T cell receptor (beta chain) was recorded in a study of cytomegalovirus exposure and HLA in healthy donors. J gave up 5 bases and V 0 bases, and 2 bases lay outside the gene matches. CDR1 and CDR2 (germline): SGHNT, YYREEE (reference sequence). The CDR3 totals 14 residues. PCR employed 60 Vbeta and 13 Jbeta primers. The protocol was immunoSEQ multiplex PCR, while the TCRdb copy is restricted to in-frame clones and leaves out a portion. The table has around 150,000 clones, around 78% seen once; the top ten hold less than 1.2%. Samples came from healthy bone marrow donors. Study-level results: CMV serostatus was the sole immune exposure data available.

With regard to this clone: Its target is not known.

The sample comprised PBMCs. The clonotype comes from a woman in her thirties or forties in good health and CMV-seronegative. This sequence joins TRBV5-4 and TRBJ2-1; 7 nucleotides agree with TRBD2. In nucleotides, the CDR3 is TGTGCCAGCAGCTTGGGACTAGCCAACAATGAGCAGTTCTTC. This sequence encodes CASSLGLANNEQFF.